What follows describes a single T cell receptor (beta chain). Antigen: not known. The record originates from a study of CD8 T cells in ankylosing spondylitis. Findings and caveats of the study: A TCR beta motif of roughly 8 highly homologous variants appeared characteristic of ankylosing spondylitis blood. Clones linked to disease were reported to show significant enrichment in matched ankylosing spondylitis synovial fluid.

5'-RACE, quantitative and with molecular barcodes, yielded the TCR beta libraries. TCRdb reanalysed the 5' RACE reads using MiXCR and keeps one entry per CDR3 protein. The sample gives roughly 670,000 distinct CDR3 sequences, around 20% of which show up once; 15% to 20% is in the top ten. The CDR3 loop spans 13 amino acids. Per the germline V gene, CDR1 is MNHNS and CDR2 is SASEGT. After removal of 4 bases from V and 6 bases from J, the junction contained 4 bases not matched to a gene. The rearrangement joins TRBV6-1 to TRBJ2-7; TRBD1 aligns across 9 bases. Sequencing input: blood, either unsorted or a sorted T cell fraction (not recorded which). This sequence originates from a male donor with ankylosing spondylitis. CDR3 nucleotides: TGTGCCAGCAGTGGGACAGGGGCTGGCGAGCAGTACTTC. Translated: CASSGTGAGEQYF.